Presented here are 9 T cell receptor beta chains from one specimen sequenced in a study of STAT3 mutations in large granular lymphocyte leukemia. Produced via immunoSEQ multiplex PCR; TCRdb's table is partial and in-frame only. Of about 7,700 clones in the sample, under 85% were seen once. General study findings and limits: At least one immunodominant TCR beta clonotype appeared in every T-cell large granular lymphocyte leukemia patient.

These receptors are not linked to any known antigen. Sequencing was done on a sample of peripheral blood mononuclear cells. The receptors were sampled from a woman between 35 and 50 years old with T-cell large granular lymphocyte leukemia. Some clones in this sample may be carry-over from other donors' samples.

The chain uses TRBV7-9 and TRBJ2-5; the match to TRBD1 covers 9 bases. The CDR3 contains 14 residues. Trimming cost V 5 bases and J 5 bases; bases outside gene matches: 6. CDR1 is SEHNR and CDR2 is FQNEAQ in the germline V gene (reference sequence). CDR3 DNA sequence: TGTGCCAGCAGCCCCGGGACAGGGACCGAGACCCAGTACTTC. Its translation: CASSPGTGTETQYF. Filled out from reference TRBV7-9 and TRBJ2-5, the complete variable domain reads DTGVSQNPRHKITKRGQNVTFRCDPISEHNRLYWYRQTLGQGPEFLTYFQNEAQLEKSRLLSDRFSAERPKGSFSTLEIQRTEQGDSAMYLCASSPGTGTETQYFGPGTRLLVL.

CDR3 residues: CASSVEESGVGGRNEQFF. The CDR3, as DNA: TGTGCCAGCAGCGTAGAGGAGTCCGGGGTTGGGGGCCGCAATGAGCAGTTCTTC. The chain couples TRBV9 to TRBJ2-1, with D tentatively TRBD1 (6 bases). Germline V lookup: CDR1 SGDLS, CDR2 YYNGEE. This CDR3 has 18 amino acids. The V gene lost 0 bases and the J gene lost 6 bases, with 22 bases spanning the gap.

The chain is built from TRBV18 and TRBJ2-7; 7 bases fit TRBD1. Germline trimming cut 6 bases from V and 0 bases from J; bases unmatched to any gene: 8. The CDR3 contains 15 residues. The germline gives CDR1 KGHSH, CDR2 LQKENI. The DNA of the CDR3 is TGTGCCAGCTCCCCTAACGGGGACAGCTCCTACGAGCAGTACTTC. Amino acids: CASSPNGDSSYEQYF.

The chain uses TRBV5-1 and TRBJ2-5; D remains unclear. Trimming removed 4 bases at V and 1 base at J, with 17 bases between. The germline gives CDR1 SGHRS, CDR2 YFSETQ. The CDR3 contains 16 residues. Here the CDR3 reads CASSPRRATAQETQYF. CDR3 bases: TGCGCCAGCAGCCCGCGCCGAGCCACTGCCCAAGAGACCCAGTACTTC.

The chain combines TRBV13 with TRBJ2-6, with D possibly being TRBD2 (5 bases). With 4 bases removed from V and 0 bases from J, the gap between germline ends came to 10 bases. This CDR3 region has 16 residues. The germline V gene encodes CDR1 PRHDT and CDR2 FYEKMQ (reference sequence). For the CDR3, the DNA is TGTGCCAGCAGCTGGACGGGGAGCTCTGGGGCCAACGTCCTGACTTTC. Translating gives CASSWTGSSGANVLTF. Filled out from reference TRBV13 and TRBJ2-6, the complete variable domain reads AAGVIQSPRHLIKEKRETATLKCYPIPRHDTVYWYQQGPGQDPQFLISFYEKMQSDKGSIPDRFSAQQFSDYHSELNMSSLELGDSALYFCASSWTGSSGANVLTFGAGSRLTVL.

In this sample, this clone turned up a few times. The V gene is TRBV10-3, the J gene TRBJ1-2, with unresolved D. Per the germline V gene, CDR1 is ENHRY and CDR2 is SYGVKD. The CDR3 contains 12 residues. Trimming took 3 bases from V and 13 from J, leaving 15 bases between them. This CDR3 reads CAISESGAGSTF. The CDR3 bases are TGTGCCATCAGTGAATCCGGAGCGGGGAGCACCTTC.

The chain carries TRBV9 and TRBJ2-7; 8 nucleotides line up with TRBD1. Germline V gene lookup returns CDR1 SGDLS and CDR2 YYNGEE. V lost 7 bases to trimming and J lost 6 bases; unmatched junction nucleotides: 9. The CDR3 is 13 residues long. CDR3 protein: CASGPGQDAEQYF. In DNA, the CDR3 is TGTGCCAGCGGTCCGGGACAGGATGCCGAGCAGTACTTC.

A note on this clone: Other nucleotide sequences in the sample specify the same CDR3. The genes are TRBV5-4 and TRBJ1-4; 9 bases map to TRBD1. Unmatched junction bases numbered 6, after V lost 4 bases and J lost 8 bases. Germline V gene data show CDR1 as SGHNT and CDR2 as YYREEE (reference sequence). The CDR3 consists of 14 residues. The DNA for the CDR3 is TGTGCCAGCAGCCAACAGGGGGCGGGGGAAAAACTGTTTTTT. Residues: CASSQQGAGEKLFF.

Here the CDR3 reads CASSFQRLTSHTEAFF. CDR3 bases: TGTGCCAGCAGCTTCCAGCGATTGACGTCTCACACTGAAGCTTTCTTT. This chain links TRBV13 with TRBJ1-1; D is uncertain. CDR3 size: 16 residues. Germline CDR1 reads PRHDT; CDR2 reads FYEKMQ (reference sequence). V dropped 3 bases and J dropped 3 bases, with 17 bases sitting between them.